What follows are 14 T cell receptor beta chains derived from one specimen sequenced in a study of blood T cell repertoires in COVID-19. Method: immunoSEQ multiplex PCR; TCRdb's copy keeps in-frame clones and lacks some. The sample carries over 200,000 clones, approximately 84% recorded once. Sequenced input: PBMCs or T cells enriched from blood (not recorded which). These receptors originate from a man aged 35 to 55 who had recovered from COVID-19.

This clone was found once. The chain joins TRBV3-1 (or the pseudogene TRBV3-2) to TRBJ1-1; D gene uncertain. The V end was cut by 0 bases, the J end by 3 bases, with 11 bases between. Germline assignment: CDR1 LGHDT and CDR2 YNNKEL (reference sequence). This CDR3 is built from 15 residues. CDR3 DNA: TGTGCCAGCAGCCAAGATCGCCTACTATACACTGAAGCTTTCTTT. Residues: CASSQDRLLYTEAFF.

The genes are TRBV27 and TRBJ2-3; D not resolved. The V gene's germline CDR1 is MNHEY and CDR2 SMNVEV (reference sequence). There are 14 residues in the CDR3. Trimming shortened V by 2 bases and J by 0 bases, and 6 bases separated the two germline ends. The CDR3 here is CASSLQESTDTQYF. The CDR3 bases are TGTGCCAGCAGTTTACAGGAAAGCACAGATACGCAGTATTTT.

The chain uses TRBV3-1 (or the pseudogene TRBV3-2) and TRBJ1-1, with D uncertain. Germline V gene sequence: CDR1 LGHDT, CDR2 YNNKEL (reference sequence). V shed 3 bases and J shed 6 bases, with 8 bases lying between them. The CDR3 has 12 residues. In nucleotides, the CDR3 is TGTGCCAGCAGCCATCCCCGGGCTGAAGCTTTCTTT. Amino acids: CASSHPRAEAFF.

This clone was seen a few times. In nucleotides, the CDR3 is TGTGCCAGCAGTTTTAATAGAGGCTACACCTTC. Protein: CASSFNRGYTF. V gene TRBV28 combines with J gene TRBJ1-2; D gene unclear. This CDR3 is built from 11 residues. Germline loops: CDR1 MDHEN, CDR2 SYDVKM. Trimming cost V 3 bases and J 8 bases, with 7 bases left between them.

The V gene is TRBV15, the J gene TRBJ2-3; D may be TRBD2 (5 bases). The length of the CDR3 is 17 residues. Germline V lookup: CDR1 LNHNV, CDR2 YYDKDF (reference sequence). Trimming cost V 0 bases and J 1 base, with 14 bases left between them. The CDR3 region has the DNA TGTGCCACCAGCAGAGATAATACTTTTAGCGGCACAGATACGCAGTATTTT. Protein sequence: CATSRDNTFSGTDTQYF.

V is TRBV7-9 and J is TRBJ2-7, with TRBD2 identical over 8 bases. Losses at the gene ends were 3 bases for V and 5 bases for J; bases not matched to a gene: 6. Germline CDR1 is SEHNR and CDR2 is FQNEAQ (reference sequence). The CDR3 length is 14 residues. The CDR3 region has the DNA TGTGCCAGCAGCTTGAGCGGGAGATACGACGAGCAGTACTTC. Its protein product is CASSLSGRYDEQYF.

The V and J genes are TRBV7-2 and TRBJ2-7; the match to TRBD2 covers 7 bases. Unmatched junction bases numbered 10, after V lost 4 bases and J lost 1 base. The CDR3 extends over 16 amino acids. Germline V lookup: CDR1 SGHTA, CDR2 FQGNSA. The CDR3: CASSSLGVAGSYEQYF. CDR3 coding DNA: TGTGCCAGCAGCTCCCTCGGGGTAGCGGGTTCCTACGAGCAGTACTTC.

V gene TRBV4-3 combines with J gene TRBJ1-5, with D unresolved. Trimming pared 0 bases from V and 3 bases from J, leaving 9 bases between. The germline gives CDR1 LGHNA, CDR2 YSLEER. The CDR3 runs 15 residues. The CDR3 sequence is CASSQDITVNQPQHF. The DNA of the CDR3 is TGCGCCAGCAGCCAAGATATAACAGTCAATCAGCCCCAGCATTTT.

V gene TRBV19 combines with J gene TRBJ1-6, with 9 bases lining up with TRBD1. The CDR3 runs to 14 residues. The germline V gene has CDR1 LNHDA and CDR2 SQIVND (reference sequence). V was clipped by 5 bases and J by 14 bases; unmatched bases: 10. The CDR3 reads CASSAGTGIGSLHF. The CDR3 DNA follows: TGTGCCAGTAGTGCCGGGACAGGGATCGGTTCCCTCCACTTT. The variable domain in full, with the rest retrieved from reference TRBV19 and TRBJ1-6, is DGGITQSPKYLFRKEGQNVTLSCEQNLNHDAMYWYRQDPGQGLRLIYYSQIVNDFQKGDIAEGYSVSREKKESFPLTVTSAQKNPTAFYLCASSAGTGIGSLHFGNGTRLTVT.

The sample holds one count of this clone. CDR3 residues: CASSRTGQETQYF. CDR3 DNA sequence: TGTGCCAGCAGTCGGACAGGGCAAGAGACCCAGTACTTC. The genes are TRBV27 and TRBJ2-5; 8 bases are a match to TRBD1. CDR3 length equals 13 residues. Trimming took 5 bases from V and 2 from J; bases not matched to a gene: 1. The germline CDR1 and CDR2 sequences are MNHEY and SMNVEV (reference sequence).

CDR3 residues: CASSRGLISSYNSPLHF. The CDR3 nucleotides read TGTGCCAGCAGCCGCGGACTGATTAGCTCCTATAATTCACCCCTCCACTTT. This chain joins TRBV11-2 and TRBJ1-6, with D hard to call. V was cut by 5 bases and J by 0 bases, with 14 bases left in between. CDR3 length: 17 amino acids. CDR1 is SGHAT, CDR2 FQNNGV, per germline.

This clone appeared a few times. CDR3 sequence (DNA): TGTGCCAGCTCGTTCTTCCCGACAGGGGGATACAATGAGCAGTTCTTC. Its translation is CASSFFPTGGYNEQFF. The chain combines TRBV18 with TRBJ2-1; 9 nucleotides align to TRBD1. Unmatched junction bases numbered 10, after V lost 6 bases and J lost 4 bases. The CDR3 covers 16 residues. Germline CDR1 reads KGHSH; CDR2 reads LQKENI. The full variable domain, completed using reference TRBV18 and TRBJ2-1, is NAGVMQNPRHLVRRRGQEARLRCSPMKGHSHVYWYRQLPEEGLKFMVYLQKENIIDESGMPKERFSAEFPKEGPSILRIQQVVRGDSAAYFCASSFFPTGGYNEQFFGPGTRLTVL.

This CDR3 reads CASSLRGVAASTDTQYF. The CDR3 DNA sequence: TGTGCCAGCAGTTTACGAGGAGTAGCTGCTAGCACAGATACGCAGTATTTT. This chain joins TRBV28 and TRBJ2-3; D uncertain. The V gene lost 2 bases and the J gene lost 0 bases, with 15 bases spanning the gap. This CDR3 is built from 17 residues. Per germline, CDR1 MDHEN and CDR2 SYDVKM.

The genes are TRBV2 and TRBJ2-7; tentative D call: TRBD2 (5 bases). With 6 bases removed from V and 0 bases from J, the gap between germline ends came to 12 bases. Germline V gene sequence: CDR1 SNHLY, CDR2 FYNNEI. The CDR3 sequence is 14 residues long. Here the CDR3 reads CASRPLVSSYEQYF. The CDR3 DNA sequence: TGTGCCAGCAGACCACTAGTGAGCTCCTACGAGCAGTACTTC.